This is a list of T cell receptor beta chains from one sample in a study of T cell repertoires in cytomegalovirus infection. TCRdb independently ran MiXCR on the reads; one entry per CDR3 protein. The data contain 120,000 to 150,000 distinct CDR3 sequences, 5% to 6.5% of them seen just once; the ten biggest clones take up roughly 17%. Material: PBMCs. The receptors derive from a human donor in good health (CMV status not recorded). Some clones in this sample may be carry-over from other donors' samples. The CDR3 runs from the conserved cysteine through the conserved F or W. D genes are given only for firm matches. Only part of the rows carry a size: once, few, many, or a class if the clone is expanded.

d_call	v_call	cdr3_length	clone_size	j_call	cdr3_nt	cdr3_aa
TRBD1	TRBV5-4	17	many	TRBJ1-5	TGTGCCAGCAGCCACTCCGGGACAGGGGGCCCTTATCAGCCCCAGCATTTT	CASSHSGTGGPYQPQHF
.	TRBV29-1	14	few	TRBJ1-1	TGCAGCGTACTCCCAGGGGTCGGGGACACTGAAGCTTTCTTT	CSVLPGVGDTEAFF
TRBD1	TRBV29-1	15	many	TRBJ2-6	TGCAGCGTTTTACAGGGGGCTGCTGGGGCCAACGTCCTGACTTTC	CSVLQGAAGANVLTF
TRBD1	TRBV12-5	14	.	TRBJ2-7	TGTGCTAGTGCCCGGACCGGGACAGGCTACGAGCAGTACTTC	CASARTGTGYEQYF
TRBD2	TRBV28	15	many	TRBJ2-7	TGTGCCAGCAGCCCTACGACTAGCGGGGTTGGCGAGCAGTACTTC	CASSPTTSGVGEQYF
TRBD1	TRBV3-1	15	.	TRBJ1-4	TGTGCCAGCAGCCAAAGACAGGGGAGGAATGAAAAACTGTTTTTT	CASSQRQGRNEKLFF
TRBD2	TRBV28	15	.	TRBJ2-5	TGTGCCAGCAGTTTGAGCGGGGGTGGCCAAGAGACCCAGTACTTC	CASSLSGGGQETQYF
.	TRBV12-3/TRBV12-4	14	many	TRBJ2-7	TGTGCCAGCACCCGGACCGGGTCAACCTACGAGCAGTACTTC	CASTRTGSTYEQYF
.	TRBV7-6	15	many	TRBJ1-6	TGTGCCAGCAGCTTAGGTGACACTTATAATTCACCCCTCCACTTT	CASSLGDTYNSPLHF
.	TRBV20-1	13	many	TRBJ1-5	TGCAGTGCTAGAGAGGACGGGGATCAGCCCCAGCATTTT	CSAREDGDQPQHF
.	TRBV7-2	13	many	TRBJ1-1	TGTGCCAGCAGCTTTTTGATGAACACTGAAGCTTTCTTT	CASSFLMNTEAFF
.	TRBV30	15	.	TRBJ1-2	TGTGCCTGGAGGCCAGCGACAGGACACCCCTATGGCTACACCTTC	CAWRPATGHPYGYTF
.	TRBV15	17	many	TRBJ1-3	TGTGCCACCAGCCGAGAGATGGGAACAGCGTCTGGAAACACCATATATTTT	CATSREMGTASGNTIYF
.	TRBV20-1	13	.	TRBJ2-3	TGCAGTGCTGTCTTGGGACTCTCCGATACGCAGTATTTT	CSAVLGLSDTQYF
TRBD1	TRBV7-8	14	many	TRBJ1-2	TGTGCCAGCAGCCAAATGACAGGGCCGGGCGGCTACACCTTC	CASSQMTGPGGYTF
TRBD1	TRBV28	14	many	TRBJ1-2	TGTGCCAGCAGTTTAGCCGGGACAGGAAATGGCTACACCTTC	CASSLAGTGNGYTF
.	TRBV18	14	many	TRBJ2-5	TGTGCCAGCTCACCTACAGGGTTAGGAGAGACCCAGTACTTC	CASSPTGLGETQYF
.	TRBV7-9	15	many	TRBJ2-2	TGTGCCAGCAGCTTAGACGCAGCGAACACCGGGGAGCTGTTTTTT	CASSLDAANTGELFF
TRBD2	TRBV7-2	17	many	TRBJ2-7	TGTGCCAGCAGCTTGGGACTAGCGGGGGAACTTGGCTACGAGCAGTACTTC	CASSLGLAGELGYEQYF
.	TRBV7-2	15	many	TRBJ1-5	TGTGCCAGCAGCTCGTCAGGGACCAGCAATCAGCCCCAGCATTTT	CASSSSGTSNQPQHF
.	TRBV7-9	15	few	TRBJ1-6	TGTGCCAGCAGCCGTTCAAGCGCAGGGAATTCACCCCTCCACTTT	CASSRSSAGNSPLHF
.	TRBV27	16	.	TRBJ2-2	TGTGCCAGCAGTTTATCGGCAGGGCCCCACACCGGGGAGCTGTTTTTT	CASSLSAGPHTGELFF
.	TRBV2	16	few	TRBJ2-3	TGTGCCAGCAGTGAAAAGGCTACCCCCGGGTTTGATACGCAGTATTTT	CASSEKATPGFDTQYF
.	TRBV7-2	15	many	TRBJ2-6	TGTGCCAGCACCTCACGGGGGACTGGGGCCAACGTCCTGACTTTC	CASTSRGTGANVLTF
.	TRBV20-1	13	.	TRBJ1-2	TGCAGTGCTAGACCCACCCTGAGCTATGGCTACACCTTC	CSARPTLSYGYTF
TRBD2	TRBV5-6	16	many	TRBJ2-7	TGTGCCAGCACCTATTGGGCGGGAGCGGGGTCGGGAGAGCAGTACTTC	CASTYWAGAGSGEQYF
.	TRBV11-1	15	many	TRBJ2-1	TGTGCCAGCAGCTTGGGCGGGGAAATCTACAATGAGCAGTTCTTC	CASSLGGEIYNEQFF
TRBD1	TRBV6-5	14	many	TRBJ1-6	TGTGCCAGCAGCCGACAGGGGAATAGCTCACCCCTCCACTTT	CASSRQGNSSPLHF
.	TRBV7-2	15	many	TRBJ2-5	TGTGCCAGCAGCCCGATGACCGGGGTCCAAGAGACCCAGTACTTC	CASSPMTGVQETQYF
.	TRBV7-8	17	many	TRBJ1-1	TGTGCCAGCAGCGACTACGGGGGATCCCCCGTAAACACTGAAGCTTTCTTT	CASSDYGGSPVNTEAFF
TRBD1	TRBV7-2	14	many	TRBJ2-7	TGTGCCAGCAGCCTGGACAGGGGAGCCTACGAGCAGTACTTC	CASSLDRGAYEQYF
.	TRBV18	13	many	TRBJ1-2	TGTGCCAGCTCCCATGGGGTTCTGGATGGCTACACCTTC	CASSHGVLDGYTF
.	TRBV28	14	.	TRBJ2-7	TGTGCCAGCAGTTCCCCAGGGTCGGCCTACGAGCAGTACTTC	CASSSPGSAYEQYF
.	TRBV20-1	12	many	TRBJ2-3	TGCAGTGCAACCGGGGGCACAGATACGCAGTATTTT	CSATGGTDTQYF
.	TRBV7-9	12	few	TRBJ1-1	TGTGCCAGCAGCGGGGGGGGCAGGGGAGCTTTCTTT	CASSGGGRGAFF
.	TRBV20-1	12	many	TRBJ1-6	TGCAGTGCTAGAGATCGAAATTCACCCCTCCACTTT	CSARDRNSPLHF
.	TRBV15	14	.	TRBJ1-5	TGTGCCACCAGGAGGACAGCGACCAATCAGCCCCAGCATTTT	CATRRTATNQPQHF
.	TRBV20-1	13	few	TRBJ2-3	TGCAGTGCTAACCGGGCCTCCACAGATACGCAGTATTTT	CSANRASTDTQYF
TRBD1	TRBV6-2/TRBV6-3	13	many	TRBJ2-5	TGTGCCAGCAGTTCCACAGGGGTCGAGACCCAGTACTTC	CASSSTGVETQYF
TRBD1	TRBV29-1	15	.	TRBJ1-3	TGCAGCGTTGAAGGGACAGGGAGGCCTGGAAACACCATATATTTT	CSVEGTGRPGNTIYF
.	TRBV2	12	few	TRBJ2-2	TGTGCCAGCACTCAGGGTCCCGGGGAGCTGTTTTTT	CASTQGPGELFF
.	TRBV6-6	15	many	TRBJ1-5	TGTGCCAGCTCCCCTCTACCTCTTAGCAATCAGCCCCAGCATTTT	CASSPLPLSNQPQHF
.	TRBV7-8	14	few	TRBJ2-5	TGTGCCAGCAGCTTTACGGGGAGCGAAGAGACCCAGTACTTC	CASSFTGSEETQYF
TRBD2	TRBV7-3	12	many	TRBJ2-7	TGTGCCAGCAGCTCGGGCGGGGGAGAGCAGTACTTC	CASSSGGGEQYF
TRBD1	TRBV7-9	14	many	TRBJ1-2	TGTGCCAGCAGCCCAGGACAGGGAAGATATGGCTACACCTTC	CASSPGQGRYGYTF